This T cell receptor (beta chain) is from a study of cytomegalovirus exposure and HLA in healthy donors. 13 Jbeta primers and 60 Vbeta primers were used for the PCR. Method: immunoSEQ multiplex PCR; TCRdb's copy keeps in-frame clones and lacks some. In the table there are roughly 110,000 clones, roughly 70% of which are singletons. Germline V CDR1 and CDR2: MGHRA, YSYEKL. The CDR3 is 16 amino acids. V shed 1 base and J shed 2 bases, with 14 bases lying between them. The table lists this clone with a few counts. This TCR derives from a male donor in good health and CMV-seropositive. Sequenced: PBMCs. The rearrangement links TRBV4-1 to TRBJ2-5; no firm D call. The DNA for the CDR3 is TGCGCCAGCAGCCAAGGTTGGGTGAGGCTACAAGAGACCCAGTACTTC. Translation gives CASSQGWVRLQETQYF.